This entry lists 16 T cell receptor gamma chains sequenced from one sample in a study of gamma-delta T cells after stem cell transplantation. TCRdb called clones anew from the RT-PCR reads with CATT. The table has thousands of gamma-chain clones, more than 15% seen once. Sequenced input: gamma-delta T cells. These receptors originate from a human donor. It is not recorded whose cells these are; they may come from a transplant donor.

As concerns this clone: This same CDR3 is encoded by further DNA sequences in the sample. V usage is TRGV8 and J usage is TRGJ1 or TRGJ2. Unmatched junction bases numbered 3, after V lost 0 bases and J lost 4 bases. Germline V gene lookup returns CDR1 VENAVY and CDR2 YDSYNSRV. The CDR3 spans 13 residues. The CDR3 DNA follows: TGTGCCACCTGGGATAGGAGCTATTATAAGAAACTCTTT. It yields the protein CATWDRSYYKKLF.

This clone was seen a handful of times. The V call is TRGV3, the J call TRGJ1 or TRGJ2. Germline V lookup: CDR1 VTNTFY, CDR2 YDVSTARD (reference sequence). The CDR3 length is 11 residues. V gave up 0 bases and J gave up 11 bases; unmatched junction bases: 4. The CDR3, as DNA: TGTGCCACCTGGGACAGGCCCGAGAAACTCTTT. Translated: CATWDRPEKLF.

The chain carries TRGV3 and TRGJP2. V was pared by 0 bases and J by 6 bases, with 13 bases of the junction left unmatched. The CDR3 is 17 residues long. The germline V gene has CDR1 VTNTFY and CDR2 YDVSTARD (reference sequence). CDR3 loop: CATWDRREVVGDWIKTF. In DNA, the CDR3 is TGTGCCACCTGGGACAGGCGGGAAGTGGTAGGTGATTGGATCAAGACGTTT.

V gene TRGV4 combines with J gene TRGJ1 or TRGJ2. The junction had 5 bases not matched to a gene; V was cut back by 3 bases and J by 6 bases. The CDR3 spans 12 residues. Per germline, CDR1 EGSTGY and CDR2 YDSYTSSV. Here the CDR3 reads CATWDMSYKKLF. CDR3 DNA sequence: TGTGCCACCTGGGATATGAGTTATAAGAAACTCTTT.

DNA of the CDR3: TGTGCCTTGTGGGAGGGGCATAAGAAACTCTTT. It encodes CALWEGHKKLF. The chain combines TRGV9 with TRGJ1 or TRGJ2. Germline lookup yields CDR1 GITISATS and CDR2 ISYDGTV (reference sequence). The V segment lost 2 bases and the J segment 8 bases; nucleotides outside the gene matches: 3. This CDR3 has 11 amino acids.

Judged by abundance, this clone is medium-sized. The V and J genes are TRGV9 and TRGJ1 or TRGJ2. The CDR3 runs 12 residues. J lost 10 bases, V lost 0 bases, and 6 bases had no gene match. Germline CDR1 is GITISATS and CDR2 is ISYDGTV (reference sequence). The CDR3 DNA reads TGTGCCTTGTGGGAGGTGCCAGGGAAGAAACTCTTT. Protein: CALWEVPGKKLF.

The chain uses TRGV8 and TRGJ1 or TRGJ2. Germline V gene sequence: CDR1 VENAVY, CDR2 YDSYNSRV. The CDR3 spans 13 residues. J gave up 8 bases and V 4 bases, and 11 bases lay outside the gene matches. CDR3 sequence reads: CATWDRKPHKKLF. CDR3 nucleotides: TGTGCCACCTGGGACAGGAAACCCCATAAGAAACTCTTT.

The chain has TRGV3 and TRGJ1 or TRGJ2. Germline V gene data show CDR1 as VTNTFY and CDR2 as YDVSTARD (reference sequence). This CDR3 comprises 15 residues. With V trimmed by 0 bases and J by 1 base, 6 bases remained unmatched. The CDR3 region is CATWDRPFNYYKKLF. CDR3 in DNA: TGTGCCACCTGGGACAGGCCTTTTAATTATTATAAGAAACTCTTT.

The chain carries TRGV3 and TRGJ1 or TRGJ2. Germline-derived CDR1 and CDR2 are VTNTFY and YDVSTARD (reference sequence). The V and J ends lost 0 bases and 7 bases, in that order; junction bases with no gene match: 6. The CDR3 runs 13 residues. The CDR3 DNA follows: TGTGCCACCTGGGACAGGCTTAGATATAAGAAACTCTTT. Amino acid sequence: CATWDRLRYKKLF.

Concerning this clone: Other DNA sequences of this sample code for an identical CDR3. This CDR3 is CATWDRGKLF. CDR3 coding DNA: TGTGCCACCTGGGATCGGGGGAAACTCTTT. J is TRGJ1 or TRGJ2 and V is TRGV4. The CDR3 is 10 amino acids. Germline-derived CDR1 and CDR2 are EGSTGY and YDSYTSSV. V was pared by 3 bases and J by 12 bases, with 5 bases of the junction left unmatched.

This clone appeared a few times. CDR3 coding DNA: TGTGCCACCTGGGATTCTCTTAGCGGGTATAAGAAACTCTTT. Protein sequence: CATWDSLSGYKKLF. The chain recombines TRGV8 with TRGJ1 or TRGJ2. CDR3 length: 14 residues. The junction had 12 bases not matched to a gene; V was cut back by 3 bases and J by 7 bases. The V gene's germline CDR1 is VENAVY and CDR2 YDSYNSRV.

The J gene is TRGJ1 or TRGJ2, the V gene TRGV8. Germline trimming cut 5 bases from V and 9 bases from J; bases unmatched to any gene: 1. The germline gives CDR1 VENAVY, CDR2 YDSYNSRV. The CDR3 runs 9 residues. CDR3 nucleotide sequence: TGTGCCACCTGGGTTAAGAAACTCTTT. Translation: CATWVKKLF.

A few counts support this clone. V usage is TRGV4 and J usage is TRGJ1 or TRGJ2. Looked up from germline, CDR1 is EGSTGY and CDR2 is YDSYTSSV. This CDR3 has 15 amino acids. V dropped 4 bases and J dropped 3; count of bases not matched to a gene: 12. In DNA, the CDR3 is TGTGCCACCTGGGAACTCTACAAACTTTATTATAAGAAACTCTTT. Its protein product is CATWELYKLYYKKLF.

The V call is TRGV2, the J call TRGJ1 or TRGJ2. Germline assignment: CDR1 EGSNGY and CDR2 YDSYNSKV. Trimming cost V 0 bases and J 10 bases; bases outside gene matches: 12. The CDR3 is 14 residues long. The CDR3 sequence: CATWDGPLLGKKLF. CDR3 sequence (DNA): TGTGCCACCTGGGACGGGCCACTCCTGGGGAAGAAACTCTTT.

CDR3 amino acids: CATWDLHRDKKLF. CDR3 bases: TGTGCCACCTGGGACCTTCATAGGGATAAGAAACTCTTT. V and J are TRGV2 and TRGJ1 or TRGJ2. The germline V gene encodes CDR1 EGSNGY and CDR2 YDSYNSKV. Unmatched junction bases numbered 10, after V lost 3 bases and J lost 8 bases. The CDR3 sequence is 13 residues long.

This clone turned up a few times. The chain combines TRGV9 with TRGJ1 or TRGJ2. The germline V gene encodes CDR1 GITISATS and CDR2 ISYDGTV (reference sequence). The CDR3 is made up of 12 amino acids. J lost 7 bases, V lost 3 bases, and 6 bases had no gene match. The DNA for the CDR3 is TGTGCCTTGTGGGAGCCTTGGTATAAGAAACTCTTT. Its translation: CALWEPWYKKLF.